The rows below give T cell receptor beta chains drawn from one sample of a study of T cells after yellow fever vaccination. TCRdb independently ran MiXCR on the 5' RACE reads; one entry per CDR3 protein. Of some 600,000 distinct CDR3 sequences listed, roughly an eighth are singletons. The sequenced sample was PBMCs, obtained on the day of the yellow fever booster vaccination. These receptors were obtained from a man aged 30 to 45 who received the YFV17D yellow fever vaccine. Each CDR3 is given with its conserved first and last residue. D genes are given only for firm matches. Rows may omit the clone size; those that give it use once, few, many or a size class.

>.|TRBJ2-6|.|TRBV6-5
TGTGCCAGCAGTTACAGGTGGGAGCCCTCTGGGGCCAACGTCCTGACTTTC
CASSYRWEPSGANVLTF
>.|TRBJ1-4|.|TRBV7-9
TGTGCCAGCAGCATGAAACAAAAACTGTTTTTT
CASSMKQKLFF
>once|TRBJ1-1|.|TRBV7-3
TGTGCCAGCAGCTTCGGCGGGGGAAGCCTTAACACTGAAGCTTTCTTT
CASSFGGGSLNTEAFF
>.|TRBJ2-7|TRBD2|TRBV5-4
TGTGCCAGCAGCTTGGGCCTAGCGGGAGGAAGTACCTACGAGCAGTACTTC
CASSLGLAGGSTYEQYF
>.|TRBJ2-1|TRBD2|TRBV9
TGTGCCAGCAGCGTTGGCGGGAGAGTTGGCAATGAGCAGTTCTTC
CASSVGGRVGNEQFF
>.|TRBJ2-5|.|TRBV7-2
TGTGCCAGCAGCTTAGGGGTACCAGAGACCCAGTACTTC
CASSLGVPETQYF
>.|TRBJ2-3|.|TRBV14
TGTGCCAGCAGCTCCCGGGGTACGGGCCCTAGCACAGATACGCAGTATTTT
CASSSRGTGPSTDTQYF
>.|TRBJ2-1|TRBD2|TRBV6-2/TRBV6-3
TGTGCCAGCAGTTACCAACTAGCGGAGTACAATGAGCAGTTCTTC
CASSYQLAEYNEQFF
>.|TRBJ2-5|TRBD2|TRBV14
TGTGCCAGCAGCCCTCTAGCGGGGCATCAAGAGACCCAGTACTTC
CASSPLAGHQETQYF
>many|TRBJ2-3|.|TRBV7-9
TGTGCCAGCAGCGAGACACCAGATACGCAGTATTTT
CASSETPDTQYF
>many|TRBJ2-5|.|TRBV7-2
TGTGCCAGCAGCTTAGTCCCCGGCCCAAGAGGGGAGACCCAGTACTTC
CASSLVPGPRGETQYF
>.|TRBJ2-7|.|TRBV11-2
TGTGCCAGCAGCCATCCGAGGACACGATTCTACTTC
CASSHPRTRFYF
>few|TRBJ1-4|.|TRBV20-1
TGCAGTGCTAGAGCATGGGAGACGGCTGAAAAACTGTTTTTT
CSARAWETAEKLFF
>few|TRBJ2-1|.|TRBV5-4
TGTGCCAGCAGCTTGGCGGGGGCAGGAAGCAATGAGCAGTTCTTC
CASSLAGAGSNEQFF
>few|TRBJ2-7|TRBD2|TRBV7-2
TGTGCCAGCAGACCGGGAAGCGGGAACGAGCAGTACTTC
CASRPGSGNEQYF
>.|TRBJ1-1|.|TRBV6-2/TRBV6-3
TGTGCCACCCAGGTCTGGGTGAACACTGAAGCTTTCTTT
CATQVWVNTEAFF
>.|TRBJ2-4|TRBD1|TRBV20-1
TGCAGTGCTTCCAGGGGGCGGGCCAAAAACATTCAGTACTTC
CSASRGRAKNIQYF
>.|TRBJ2-3|.|TRBV29-1
TGCAGCGTTGCAGGCGTTATAGCTACAGATACGCAGTATTTT
CSVAGVIATDTQYF
>.|TRBJ2-1|.|TRBV7-2
TGTGCCAGCAGCTCAACCCCAACTAGAGTGGGCAATGAGCAGTTCTTC
CASSSTPTRVGNEQFF
>few|TRBJ1-5|.|TRBV12-3/TRBV12-4
TGTGCCAGCAGTTTCACGGGAAGCGGTCAGCCCCAGCATTTT
CASSFTGSGQPQHF
>many|TRBJ2-2|.|TRBV7-2
TGTGCCAGCAGCTCTAACCTCCCCTCCGGGGAGCTGTTTTTT
CASSSNLPSGELFF
>.|TRBJ2-3|TRBD2|TRBV18
TGTGCCAGCTCACCATTGACTAGCGGGGGGACAGATACGCAGTATTTT
CASSPLTSGGTDTQYF
>few|TRBJ2-7|.|TRBV7-9
TGTGCCAGCAGCAAGGACTTAATTTACGAGCAGTACTTC
CASSKDLIYEQYF
>.|TRBJ2-3|.|TRBV7-8
TGTGCCAGCAGCCCACTCCCCGCTAGCACAGATACGCAGTATTTT
CASSPLPASTDTQYF
>.|TRBJ2-7|TRBD2|TRBV6-5
TGTGCCAGCAGTTACTCGCGGGAGGGCTACGAGCAGTACTTC
CASSYSREGYEQYF
>few|TRBJ2-3|TRBD2|TRBV10-3
TGTGCCATCAGGCCTAGCGGGGGCACAGATACGCAGTATTTT
CAIRPSGGTDTQYF
>.|TRBJ2-5|.|TRBV7-2
TGTGCCAGCAGTCTAATCCCGTCAGGCCAGTACTTC
CASSLIPSGQYF
>many|TRBJ1-1|.|TRBV5-1
TGCGCCAGCAGATTTGACCCGTCGGTGACTGAAGCTTTCTTT
CASRFDPSVTEAFF
>few|TRBJ1-1|.|TRBV7-6
TGTGCCAGCAGCTTAGCAACGGCTATGAACACTGAAGCTTTCTTT
CASSLATAMNTEAFF
>.|TRBJ1-5|.|TRBV7-9
TGTGCCAGCAGCTACGGAGCTGGGGGGGATCAGCCCCAGCATTTT
CASSYGAGGDQPQHF
>many|TRBJ2-5|TRBD1|TRBV13
TGTGCCAGCAGCTTAGACAGGGGCGACCAAGAGACCCAGTACTTC
CASSLDRGDQETQYF
>few|TRBJ2-3|.|TRBV5-1
TGCGCCAGCAGCTTTCGTAGCGGAGGCACAGATACGCAGTATTTT
CASSFRSGGTDTQYF
>.|TRBJ2-7|.|TRBV12-5
TGTGCTAGTGGTTTGGTTGGGGAAAAGCGCTACGAGCAGTACTTC
CASGLVGEKRYEQYF
>few|TRBJ2-7|.|TRBV5-1
TGCGCCAGCAGCTCCTCCCCCCGCGGGCCCTACGAGCAGTACTTC
CASSSSPRGPYEQYF
>.|TRBJ1-1|.|TRBV19
TGTGCCAGTACCCACGGGACACCGAACACTGAAGCTTTCTTT
CASTHGTPNTEAFF
>few|TRBJ1-2|.|TRBV29-1
TGCAGCGCCCTCTCGTCGAGGGGCTACACCTTC
CSALSSRGYTF
>.|TRBJ2-3|TRBD2|TRBV20-1
TGCAGTGCTAGAGATGGGGGAGCGGGAGCAGATACGCAGTATTTT
CSARDGGAGADTQYF
>.|TRBJ2-1|TRBD1|TRBV7-2
TGTGCCAGCAGCCGCCGACAGGGGTTTAGTCCTGAGCAGTTCTTC
CASSRRQGFSPEQFF
>.|TRBJ2-3|.|TRBV6-5
TGTGCCAGCAGTTACTCGACGACGGAGCGCACAGATACGCAGTATTTT
CASSYSTTERTDTQYF
>few|TRBJ1-6|.|TRBV20-1
TGCAGTGCTAAAGGGGAGTTGCATAATTCACCCCTCCACTTT
CSAKGELHNSPLHF
>few|TRBJ1-6|.|TRBV27
TGTGCCAGCAGTTTATCCATCAATTCACCCCTCCACTTT
CASSLSINSPLHF
>.|TRBJ2-7|TRBD1|TRBV5-6
TGTGCCAGCAGCCTAACAGGGGGCGTCTACGAGCAGTACTTC
CASSLTGGVYEQYF
>few|TRBJ1-6|TRBD1|TRBV12-3/TRBV12-4
TGTGCCAGCAGTTTGGGGGGGACAGCATATTCACCCCTCCACTTT
CASSLGGTAYSPLHF
>.|TRBJ2-1|.|TRBV7-2
TGTGCCAGCAGCTACTATGCAATTGGGGATGAGCAGTTCTTC
CASSYYAIGDEQFF
>few|TRBJ1-2|TRBD1|TRBV9
TGTGCCAGCAGCCGACAGGGACAGTATGGCTACACCTTC
CASSRQGQYGYTF
>.|TRBJ1-5|TRBD1|TRBV7-8
TGTGCCAGCAGCCTAACAGGGGAGCCCCAGCATTTT
CASSLTGEPQHF
>.|TRBJ2-1|TRBD1|TRBV5-1
TGCGCCAGCAGCCCTGGGACAGGGACGGATCTTGAGCAGTTCTTC
CASSPGTGTDLEQFF
>.|TRBJ2-5|.|TRBV11-3
TGTGCCAGCAGCCCCTCTAGCGGAGGGGGGGAGACCCAGTACTTC
CASSPSSGGGETQYF
>.|TRBJ2-5|TRBD2|TRBV3-1
TGTGCCAGCAGCCAACCCCTTAGCGGGCCCGGAGACTTC
CASSQPLSGPGDF
>few|TRBJ2-7|TRBD2|TRBV29-1
TGCAGCGTTTCGGATATAGCGGGAGGGCCTTACGAGCAGTACTTC
CSVSDIAGGPYEQYF
>few|TRBJ2-7|.|TRBV12-3/TRBV12-4
TGTGCCAGCAGTTTACGACTCGAGCGCAGCGAGCAGTACTTC
CASSLRLERSEQYF
>.|TRBJ2-5|TRBD1|TRBV6-2/TRBV6-3
TGTGCCAGCAGCCGGCCGGGACAGAAAGAGACCCAGTACTTC
CASSRPGQKETQYF
>.|TRBJ2-2|TRBD1|TRBV6-1
TGTGCCAGCATCGGACAGGGGATTACCGGGGAGCTGTTTTTT
CASIGQGITGELFF
>.|TRBJ2-1|.|TRBV7-9
TGTGCCAGCAGACGCGAGGTCTTC
CASRREVF